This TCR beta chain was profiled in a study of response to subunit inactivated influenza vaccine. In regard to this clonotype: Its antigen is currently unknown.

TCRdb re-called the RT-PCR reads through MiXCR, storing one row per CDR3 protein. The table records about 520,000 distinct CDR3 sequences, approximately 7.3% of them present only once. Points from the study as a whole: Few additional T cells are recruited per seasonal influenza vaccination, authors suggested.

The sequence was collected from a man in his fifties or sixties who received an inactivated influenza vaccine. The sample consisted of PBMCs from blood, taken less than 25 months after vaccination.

CDR3 nucleotides: TGTGCCACCCACGTCGCAGGAGAGTATGGCTACACCTTC. Protein product: CATHVAGEYGYTF. The chain joins TRBV11-3 to TRBJ1-2; no firm D call. Germline V gene sequence: CDR1 SGHNT, CDR2 YENEEA. The length of the CDR3 is 13 residues. The germline V and J ends were trimmed by 10 bases and 5 bases, with 17 bases remaining between them.